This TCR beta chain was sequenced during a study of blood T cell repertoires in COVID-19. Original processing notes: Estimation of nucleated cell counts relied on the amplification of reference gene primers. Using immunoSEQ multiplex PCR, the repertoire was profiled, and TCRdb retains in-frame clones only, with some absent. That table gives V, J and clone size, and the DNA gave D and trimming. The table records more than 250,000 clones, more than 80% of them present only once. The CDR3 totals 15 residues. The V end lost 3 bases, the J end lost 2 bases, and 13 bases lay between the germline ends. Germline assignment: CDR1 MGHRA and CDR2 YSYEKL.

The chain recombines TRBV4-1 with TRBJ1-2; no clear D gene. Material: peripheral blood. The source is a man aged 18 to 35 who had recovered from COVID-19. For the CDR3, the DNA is TGCGCCAGCAGCCAGTTAATCCCGGGGAACTATGGCTACACCTTC. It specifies CASSQLIPGNYGYTF.